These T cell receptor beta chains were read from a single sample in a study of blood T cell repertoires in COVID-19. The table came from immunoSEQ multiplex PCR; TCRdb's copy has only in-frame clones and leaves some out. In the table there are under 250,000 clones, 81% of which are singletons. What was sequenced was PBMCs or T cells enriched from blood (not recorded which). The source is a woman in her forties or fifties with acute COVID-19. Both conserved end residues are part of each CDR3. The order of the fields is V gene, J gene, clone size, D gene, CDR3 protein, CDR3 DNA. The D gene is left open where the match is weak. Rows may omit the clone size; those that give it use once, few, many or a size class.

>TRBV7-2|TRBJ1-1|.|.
CASSTSQGLKAEAFF
TGTGCCAGCAGCACATCCCAGGGTTTAAAGGCTGAAGCTTTCTTT
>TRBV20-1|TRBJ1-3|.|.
CSAGPGNTIYF
TGCAGTGCTGGCCCAGGAAACACCATATATTTT
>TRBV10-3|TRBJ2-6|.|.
CAISEAQGLVGANVLTF
TGTGCCATCAGTGAGGCCCAGGGATTAGTTGGGGCCAACGTCCTGACTTTC
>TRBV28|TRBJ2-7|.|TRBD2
CASSPPLGIAGTNSYEQYF
TGTGCCAGCAGCCCCCCTTTGGGGATAGCGGGGACCAACTCCTACGAGCAGTACTTC
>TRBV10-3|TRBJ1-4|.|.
CAISESGGLNEKLFF
TGTGCCATCAGTGAGTCAGGCGGACTTAATGAAAAACTGTTTTTT
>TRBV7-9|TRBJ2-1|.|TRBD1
CASSLGTGVYNEQFF
TGTGCCAGCAGCTTAGGGACAGGGGTCTACAATGAGCAGTTCTTC
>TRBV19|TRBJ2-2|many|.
CASSMREPTGELFF
TGTGCCAGTAGTATGCGTGAGCCCACCGGGGAGCTGTTTTTT
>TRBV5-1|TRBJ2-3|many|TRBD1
CASSLAPGQATTDTQYF
TGCGCCAGCAGCTTAGCACCGGGACAGGCAACCACAGATACGCAGTATTTT
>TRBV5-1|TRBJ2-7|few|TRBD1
CASARDSSSYEQYF
TGCGCCAGCGCCCGGGACAGTAGCTCCTACGAGCAGTACTTC
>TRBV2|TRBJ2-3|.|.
CATLGGGPGTDTQYF
TGTGCCACCTTAGGGGGAGGGCCGGGGACAGATACGCAGTATTTT
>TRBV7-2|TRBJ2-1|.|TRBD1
CASSTQWQQGYNEQFF
TGTGCCAGCAGCACCCAGTGGCAACAGGGGTACAATGAGCAGTTCTTC
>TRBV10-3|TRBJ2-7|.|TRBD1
CAIRKGQGYYEQYF
TGTGCCATCAGAAAGGGACAGGGATACTACGAGCAGTACTTC
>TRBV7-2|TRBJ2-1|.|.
CASRLRALDGINEQFF
TGTGCCAGCAGGCTTAGAGCACTAGACGGGATCAATGAGCAGTTCTTC
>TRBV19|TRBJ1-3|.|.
CASPPPTYSGNTIYF
TGTGCCAGCCCCCCCCCAACCTACTCTGGAAACACCATATATTTT
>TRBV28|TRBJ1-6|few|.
CASRSSSGGNSPLHF
TGTGCCAGCAGGTCCTCTTCCGGAGGGAATTCACCCCTCCACTTT
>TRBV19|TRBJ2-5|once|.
CASSGRSSGGETQYF
TGTGCCAGTAGTGGACGAAGCTCCGGGGGAGAGACCCAGTACTTC
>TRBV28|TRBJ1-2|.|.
CASTGVTVTLLGGYTF
TGTGCCAGCACCGGCGTGACAGTTACTTTATTGGGCGGCTACACCTTC
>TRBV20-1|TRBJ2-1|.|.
CSASSPNYNEQFF
TGCAGTGCTAGTTCACCTAACTACAATGAGCAGTTCTTC
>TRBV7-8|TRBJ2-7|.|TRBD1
CASSFRDSAYEQYF
TGTGCCAGCAGCTTCCGGGACAGTGCCTACGAGCAGTACTTC
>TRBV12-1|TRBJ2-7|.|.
CASSFRQEAYEQYF
TGTGCCAGCAGCTTTCGGCAGGAGGCCTACGAGCAGTACTTC
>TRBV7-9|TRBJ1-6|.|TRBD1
CASSLGQSNSPLHF
TGTGCCAGCAGCTTGGGACAGAGTAATTCACCCCTCCACTTT
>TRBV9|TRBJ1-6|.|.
CASSAPQGSYNSPLHF
TGTGCCAGCAGCGCCCCGCAGGGTTCGTATAATTCACCCCTCCACTTT
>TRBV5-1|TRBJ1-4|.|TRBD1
CASSLGDSADRVGEKLFF
TGCGCCAGCAGCCTAGGGGACAGCGCAGACCGGGTAGGAGAAAAACTGTTTTTT
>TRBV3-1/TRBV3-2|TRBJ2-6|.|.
CASSQSSLGSSGANVLTF
TGTGCCAGCAGCCAAAGTTCTTTAGGGAGCTCTGGGGCCAACGTCCTGACTTTC
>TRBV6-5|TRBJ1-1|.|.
CASRVTGYNTEAFF
TGTGCCAGCAGGGTAACAGGGTACAACACTGAAGCTTTCTTT
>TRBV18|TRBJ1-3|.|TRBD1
CASSPGQGAYGNTIYF
TGTGCCAGCTCACCGGGACAGGGGGCTTATGGAAACACCATATATTTT
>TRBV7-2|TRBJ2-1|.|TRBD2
CASSPKLAETYNEQFF
TGTGCCAGCAGCCCCAAACTAGCGGAAACCTACAATGAGCAGTTCTTC
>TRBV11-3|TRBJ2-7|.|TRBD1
CASSLQGQGAYEQYF
TGTGCCAGCAGCTTACAGGGACAGGGGGCCTACGAGCAGTACTTC
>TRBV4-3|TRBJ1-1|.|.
CASSRGTNTEAFF
TGCGCCAGCAGCCGCGGAACGAACACTGAAGCTTTCTTT
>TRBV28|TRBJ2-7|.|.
CASSFWDSQYF
TGTGCCAGCAGTTTTTGGGACTCCCAGTACTTC
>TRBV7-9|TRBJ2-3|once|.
CASSPGFLGDTQYF
TGTGCCAGCAGCCCAGGGTTTCTTGGAGATACGCAGTATTTT
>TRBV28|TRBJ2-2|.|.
CASSPEQFPKPTGELFF
TGTGCCAGCAGTCCGGAGCAGTTCCCTAAACCCACCGGGGAGCTGTTTTTT
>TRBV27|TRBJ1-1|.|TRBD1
CASSSLQGAHTEAFF
TGTGCCAGCAGTTCTCTACAGGGGGCACACACTGAAGCTTTCTTT
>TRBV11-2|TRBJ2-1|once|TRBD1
CASSSIGGRRGGNEQFF
TGTGCCAGCAGCTCGATAGGGGGCCGGAGAGGCGGCAATGAGCAGTTCTTC
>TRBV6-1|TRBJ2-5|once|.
CASSEPRGGTQYF
TGTGCCAGCAGTGAACCTAGGGGCGGGACCCAGTACTTC
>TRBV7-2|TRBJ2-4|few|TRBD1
CASSLAGTGPNIQYF
TGTGCCAGCAGCTTAGCGGGGACAGGGCCAAACATTCAGTACTTC
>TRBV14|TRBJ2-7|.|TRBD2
CASSQGLAGGGEQYF
TGTGCCAGCAGCCAAGGACTAGCGGGGGGTGGTGAGCAGTACTTC
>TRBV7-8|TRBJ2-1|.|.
CASSLTGLNEQFF
TGTGCCAGCAGCTTAACCGGTCTCAATGAGCAGTTCTTC
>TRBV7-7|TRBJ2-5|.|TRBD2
CASSLGGGLMETQYF
TGTGCTAGCAGCTTAGGCGGGGGGCTGATGGAGACCCAGTACTTC
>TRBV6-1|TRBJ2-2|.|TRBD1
CASSEWAGGRYGGELFF
TGTGCCAGCAGTGAGTGGGCAGGGGGACGTTATGGCGGGGAGCTGTTTTTT
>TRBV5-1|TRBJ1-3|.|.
CASSLVPSGPYGGNTIYF
TGCGCCAGCAGCTTGGTCCCCAGCGGCCCTTATGGTGGAAACACCATATATTTT
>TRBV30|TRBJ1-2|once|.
CAWSVGGGSYGYTF
TGTGCCTGGAGTGTAGGAGGAGGGAGCTATGGCTACACCTTC
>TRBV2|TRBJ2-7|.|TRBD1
CASREGQGATYEQYF
TGTGCCAGCAGAGAGGGACAGGGGGCGACCTACGAGCAGTACTTC
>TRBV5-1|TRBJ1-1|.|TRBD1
CASSLAKGANTEAFF
TGCGCCAGCAGCTTGGCCAAGGGGGCAAACACTGAAGCTTTCTTT
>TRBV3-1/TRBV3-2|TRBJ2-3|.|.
CASSQGTGSGNTQYF
TGTGCCAGCAGCCAAGGTACAGGGTCCGGGAATACGCAGTATTTT
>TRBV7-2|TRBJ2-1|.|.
CASSLLSDNEQFF
TGTGCCAGCAGCTTACTCTCCGACAATGAGCAGTTCTTC
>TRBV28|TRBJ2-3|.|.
CASSWGSLALGGDTQYF
TGTGCCAGCAGTTGGGGCTCCCTAGCACTTGGGGGGGATACGCAGTATTTT
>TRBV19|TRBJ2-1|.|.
CASSIGGTYYNEQFF
TGTGCCAGTAGTATAGGGGGGACTTACTACAATGAGCAGTTCTTC
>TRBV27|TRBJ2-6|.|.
CASLPSLGVMGRSGANVLTF
TGTGCCAGCCTACCTAGCTTGGGTGTGATGGGCCGATCTGGGGCCAACGTCCTGACTTTC
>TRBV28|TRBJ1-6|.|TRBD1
CASSWTGERSPLHF
TGTGCCAGCAGTTGGACAGGAGAAAGGTCACCCCTCCACTTT
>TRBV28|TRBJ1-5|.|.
CASSLGSKPNQPQHF
TGTGCCAGCAGTTTGGGCTCCAAACCGAATCAGCCCCAGCATTTT
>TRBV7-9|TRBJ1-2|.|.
CASSSSGLFYGYTF
TGTGCCAGCAGCTCATCGGGACTGTTCTATGGCTACACCTTC
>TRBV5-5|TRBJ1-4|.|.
CASSFGTTNEKLFF
TGTGCCAGCAGCTTCGGGACAACTAATGAAAAACTGTTTTTT